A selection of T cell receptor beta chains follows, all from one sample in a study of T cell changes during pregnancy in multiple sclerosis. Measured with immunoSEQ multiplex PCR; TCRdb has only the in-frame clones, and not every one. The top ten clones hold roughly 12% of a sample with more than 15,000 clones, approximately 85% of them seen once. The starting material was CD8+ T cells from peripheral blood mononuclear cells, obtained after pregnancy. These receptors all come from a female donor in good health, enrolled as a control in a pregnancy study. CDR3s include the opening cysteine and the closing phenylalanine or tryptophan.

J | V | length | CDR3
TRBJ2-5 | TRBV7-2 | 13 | CASSFYLVRTQYF
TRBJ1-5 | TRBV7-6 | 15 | CASSFQWGPNQPQHF
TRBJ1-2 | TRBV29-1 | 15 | CSVEEAPSGDYGYTF
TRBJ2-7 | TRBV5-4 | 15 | CASSHASRKGYEQYF
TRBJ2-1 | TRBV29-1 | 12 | CSVGDRGWEQFF
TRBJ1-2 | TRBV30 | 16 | CARIPHQGGTYYGYTF
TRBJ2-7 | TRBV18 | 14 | CASSPEGPGDEQYF
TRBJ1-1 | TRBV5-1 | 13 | CASSFGDRGEAFF
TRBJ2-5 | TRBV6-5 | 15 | CASSPLAGAAETQYF
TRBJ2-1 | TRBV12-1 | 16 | CASSFARLAGANEQFF
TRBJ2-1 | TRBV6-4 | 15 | CASSAGTSDYNEQFF
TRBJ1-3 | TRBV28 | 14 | CASRLGGSGNTIYF
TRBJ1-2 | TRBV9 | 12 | CASSSHRGGYTF
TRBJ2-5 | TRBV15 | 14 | CATSRGLAGETQYF
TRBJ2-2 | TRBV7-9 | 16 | CASSTGLADNTGELFF
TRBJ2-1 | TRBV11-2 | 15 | CASSPGTSGIDEQFF
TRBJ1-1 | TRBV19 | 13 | CASSRTENTEAFF
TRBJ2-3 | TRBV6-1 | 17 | CASSDIRGGVGSDTQYF
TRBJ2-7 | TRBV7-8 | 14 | CASSPRTRSYEQYF
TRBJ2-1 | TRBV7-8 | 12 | CASSLGLNEQFF
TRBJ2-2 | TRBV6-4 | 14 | CASQSGPNTGELFF
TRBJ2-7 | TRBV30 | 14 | CAWSVGGGAYEQYF
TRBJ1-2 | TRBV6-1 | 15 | CASSVPDRTVGGYTF
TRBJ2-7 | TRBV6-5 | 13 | CASSSTGAHEQYF
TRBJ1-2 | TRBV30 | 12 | CAWSVLEGGYTF
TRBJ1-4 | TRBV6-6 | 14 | CASSYTGEVGKLFF
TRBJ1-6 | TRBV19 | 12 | CASGQGNSPLHF
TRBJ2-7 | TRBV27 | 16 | CASSLSAGQGVYEQYF
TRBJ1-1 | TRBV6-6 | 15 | CASSFLTGLNTEAFF
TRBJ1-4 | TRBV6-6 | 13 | CASSHRGAEKLFF
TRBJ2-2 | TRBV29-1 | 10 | CSVDAGELFF
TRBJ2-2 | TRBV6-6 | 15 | CASSVRTGDTGELFF
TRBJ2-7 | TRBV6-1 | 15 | CASSETRTAEYEQYF
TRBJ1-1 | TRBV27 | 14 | CASSLSGLLTEAFF
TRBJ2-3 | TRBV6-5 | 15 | CASSYESQYTDTQYF
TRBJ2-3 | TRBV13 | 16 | CASSLRQEVVTDTQYF
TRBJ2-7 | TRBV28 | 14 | CASSFRLAGDSKYF
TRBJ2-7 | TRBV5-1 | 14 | CASRDPGRPHEQYF
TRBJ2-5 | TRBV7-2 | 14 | CASSRTGFGETQYF
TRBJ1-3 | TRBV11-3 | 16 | CASSLGQHRTGNTIYF
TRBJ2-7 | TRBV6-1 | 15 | CASSGSYDGAYEQYF
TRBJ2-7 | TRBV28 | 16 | CASSLFRSDRGYEQYF
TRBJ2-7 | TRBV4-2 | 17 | CASSQGGAGGPSYEQYF
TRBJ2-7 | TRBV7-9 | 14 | CASSLGQGHYQQYF
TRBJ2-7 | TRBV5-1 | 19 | CASSSRQGTSGESAYEQYF
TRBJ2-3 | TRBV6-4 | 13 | CASSYGAEDTQYF
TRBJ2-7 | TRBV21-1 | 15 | CASSKGRGLTYEQYF